A single sample gave rise to the 22 T cell receptor beta chains below, sequenced in a study of early T cells in non-severe SARS-CoV-2 infection. TCRdb used MiXCR to reprocess the 5' RACE reads, holding one entry per CDR3 protein. The table lists roughly 77,000 distinct CDR3 sequences, 10% to 15% of them singletons. The sample consisted of whole blood. The receptors were gathered from an adult who was a healthcare worker with PCR-confirmed SARS-CoV-2 infection or an uninfected control (not recorded which).

This clonotype was observed once. A much larger clonotype is one base distant, so this may be a read error. The rearrangement links TRBV3-1 to TRBJ2-7; 9 nucleotides line up with TRBD1. Germline V gene data show CDR1 as LGHDT and CDR2 as YNNKEL (reference sequence). CDR3 size: 13 residues. As DNA, the CDR3 is TGTGCCTGCAGCAGACAGGGGGCCTACGAGCAGTACTTC. Residues: CACSRQGAYEQYF.

This clonotype has ten or more counts. V and J are TRBV7-6 and TRBJ2-3; tentatively, D is TRBD1 (6 bases). With 2 bases removed from V and 3 bases from J, the gap between germline ends came to 12 bases. The CDR3 spans 15 residues. CDR1 and CDR2 (germline): SGHVS, FNYEAQ. The CDR3 DNA reads TGTGCCAGCAGCTTATCGGCAGGGGAGACAGATACGCAGTATTTT. Amino acid sequence: CASSLSAGETDTQYF. Full variable domain (remainder filled in from reference TRBV7-6 and TRBJ2-3): GAGVSQSPRYKVTKRGQDVALRCDPISGHVSLYWYRQALGQGPEFLTYFNYEAQQDKSGLPNDRFSAERPEGSISTLTIQRTEQRDSAMYRCASSLSAGETDTQYFGPGTRLTVL.

This clonotype was counted a few times. This chain links TRBV11-2 with TRBJ2-5; TRBD2 might be the D (6 bases). Trimming took 5 bases from V and 5 from J, leaving 15 bases between them. The CDR3 is 14 amino acids. CDR1 and CDR2 from the germline V gene are SGHAT and FQNNGV. CDR3 in DNA: TGTGCCAGCAGCGATTCGGCTAGCGTGGAGACCCAGTACTTC. Translated: CASSDSASVETQYF. Variable domain in full (rest from reference TRBV11-2 and TRBJ2-5): EAGVAQSPRYKIIEKRQSVAFWCNPISGHATLYWYQQILGQGPKLLIQFQNNGVVDDSQLPKDRFSAERLKGVDSTLKIQPAKLEDSAVYLCASSDSASVETQYFGPGTRLLVL.

Only a few counts were recorded for this clonotype. This rearrangement joins TRBV7-9 to TRBJ1-1; D gene uncertain. Germline CDR1 reads SEHNR; CDR2 reads FQNEAQ (reference sequence). V was clipped by 1 base and J by 10 bases, with 10 bases between them. There are 12 residues in the CDR3. The CDR3 here is CASSLGSVRAFF. Written as DNA, the CDR3 is TGTGCCAGCAGCTTAGGGTCCGTACGAGCTTTCTTT.

This clonotype has ten or more counts. The chain couples TRBV30 to TRBJ2-7; weak D call: TRBD1 (6 bases). Germline CDR1 reads GTSNPN; CDR2 reads SVGIG (reference sequence). The ends were cut back, 0 bases at V and 3 bases at J, with 6 bases in the middle. The CDR3 is 12 amino acids. CDR3 residues: CAWSVQGYEQYF. DNA of the CDR3: TGTGCCTGGAGTGTACAGGGCTACGAGCAGTACTTC.

This clonotype was detected many times. Mismatch with germline at one junction end may stem from a read error. The chain has TRBV5-1 and TRBJ1-1; D remains ambiguous. This CDR3 region has 13 residues. Germline V gene lookup returns CDR1 SGHRS and CDR2 YFSETQ. The CDR3 reads CASSLAERTVVIF. CDR3 bases: TGCGCCAGCAGCTTGGCCGAAAGAACAGTCGTAATCTTT. Filled out from reference TRBV5-1 and TRBJ1-1, the complete variable domain reads KAGVTQTPRYLIKTRGQQVTLSCSPISGHRSVSWYQQTPGQGLQFLFEYFSETQRNKGNFPGRFSGRQFSNSRSEMNVSTLELGDSALYLCASSLAERTVVIFGQGTRLTVV.

The chain links TRBV10-3 to TRBJ2-5, with 7 bases matching TRBD1. The CDR3 is made up of 14 amino acids. Trimming cost V 3 bases and J 5 bases; bases outside gene matches: 6. CDR1 ENHRY and CDR2 SYGVKD come from the germline V gene. The CDR3 sequence: CAISEATGRETQYF. The DNA of the CDR3 is TGTGCCATCAGTGAAGCGACAGGGCGCGAGACCCAGTACTTC.

This clonotype was counted between two and nine times. The chain recombines TRBV12-3 or TRBV12-4 with TRBJ1-4; D not resolved. The CDR3 runs to 14 residues. Deletions cut 6 bases from V and 4 bases from J, with 12 bases between. The CDR3 spells CASSPRYLNEKLFF. CDR3 bases: TGTGCCAGCAGCCCCCGCTACCTTAATGAAAAACTGTTTTTT.

This clonotype was recorded many times. The J gene is TRBJ2-7, the V gene TRBV7-2; the D gene is possibly TRBD2 (6 bases). Germline V gene lookup returns CDR1 SGHTA and CDR2 FQGNSA. There are 14 residues in the CDR3. Trimming removed 5 bases at V and 2 bases at J, with 13 bases between. The CDR3: CASSPGTSPYEQYF. CDR3 bases: TGTGCCAGCAGCCCCGGGACTTCTCCCTACGAGCAGTACTTC.

This clonotype has a handful of counts. V is TRBV12-3 or TRBV12-4 and J is TRBJ2-7, with D uncertain. The CDR3 consists of 14 residues. V lost 5 bases and J 2 bases, leaving 13 bases between the germline ends. Here the CDR3 reads CASSGLGIAYEQYF. CDR3 DNA sequence: TGTGCCAGCAGTGGGCTGGGGATCGCCTACGAGCAGTACTTC.

The rearrangement uses TRBV4-2 and TRBJ1-2; D is uncertain. Trimming took 0 bases from V and 4 from J, leaving 9 bases between them. The CDR3 runs 14 residues. The germline V gene encodes CDR1 LGHNA and CDR2 YNFKEQ. The CDR3 loop reads CASSQELSAYGYTF. In DNA form, the CDR3 reads TGTGCCAGCAGCCAAGAGTTGTCAGCCTATGGCTACACCTTC.

As for this clonotype: A read error may be the cause here, since a much bigger clone is one base away. This CDR3 is missing its conserved last phenylalanine or tryptophan, likely due to a read error. This chain uses TRBV18 with TRBJ1-2, with a possible D match to TRBD1 (5 bases). The V gene's germline CDR1 is KGHSH and CDR2 LQKENI. Trimming took off 0 bases at V and 8 bases at J, with 10 bases between the two ends. This CDR3 spans 13 amino acids. The CDR3 spells CASSPPRGTGYTY. The DNA of the CDR3 is TGTGCCAGCTCACCACCGAGAGGGACCGGCTACACCTAC.

This clonotype was observed many times. The V gene is TRBV20-1, the J gene TRBJ1-5; 7 nucleotides agree with TRBD1. CDR1 and CDR2 from the germline V gene are DFQATT and SNEGSKA (reference sequence). The CDR3 totals 15 residues. V was clipped by 2 bases and J by 1 base; unmatched bases: 5. CDR3 coding DNA: TGCAGTGCTAGACAGGGGGGAGAGAGCAATCAGCCCCAGCATTTT. Translated: CSARQGGESNQPQHF.

This clonotype was observed a handful of times. This sequence joins TRBV29-1 and TRBJ1-2; TRBD1 matches at 7 bases. Germline V gene data show CDR1 as SQVTM and CDR2 as ANQGSEA. Trimming at V came to 7 bases and at J to 12 bases, leaving 8 bases not matched to a gene. This CDR3 has 10 amino acids. The chain's CDR3 is CSAGSDRNTF. DNA of the CDR3: TGCAGCGCTGGATCGGACAGGAACACCTTC. Complete variable domain (other parts from reference TRBV29-1 and TRBJ1-2): SAVISQKPSRDICQRGTSLTIQCQVDSQVTMMFWYRQQPGQSLTLIATANQGSEATYESGFVIDKFPISRPNLTFSTLTVSNMSPEDSSIYLCSAGSDRNTFGSGTRLTVV.

The chain has TRBV5-1 and TRBJ2-2; 8 bases fit TRBD1. The germline gives CDR1 SGHRS, CDR2 YFSETQ. The CDR3 contains 16 residues. The V gene end was trimmed by 4 bases and the J gene end by 6 bases; junction bases not matched to a gene: 11. CDR3: CASSITGQVVAGELFF. The CDR3 nucleotides read TGCGCCAGCAGCATCACGGGACAGGTAGTAGCCGGGGAGCTGTTTTTT.

This clonotype was seen repeatedly, ten times or more. The chain links TRBV7-9 to TRBJ2-1, with D perhaps TRBD1 or TRBD2 (5 bases each). The CDR3 runs 16 residues. Trimming removed 5 bases from V and 8 bases from J, with 22 bases in between. The germline V gene encodes CDR1 SEHNR and CDR2 FQNEAQ (reference sequence). CDR3 DNA: TGTGCCAGCAGCCCTCAAGGTCGGGGACGGAACCATGAGCAGTTCTTC. The encoded protein is CASSPQGRGRNHEQFF.

This clonotype has a count of ten or more. The CDR3 region has the DNA TGTGCCTGGAGTTTAGGGTATAATTCACCCCTCCACTTT. Amino acids: CAWSLGYNSPLHF. The chain couples TRBV30 to TRBJ1-6; D gene uncertain. Trimming left V 2 bases short and J 4 bases short, with 6 bases between. Germline V gene sequence: CDR1 GTSNPN, CDR2 SVGIG (reference sequence). This CDR3 has 13 amino acids. The full variable domain, rest sourced from reference TRBV30 and TRBJ1-6, is SQTIHQWPATLVQPVGSPLSLECTVEGTSNPNLYWYRQAAGRGLQLLFYSVGIGQISSEVPQNLSASRPQDRQFILSSKKLLLSDSGFYLCAWSLGYNSPLHFGNGTRLTVT.

The chain couples TRBV29-1 to TRBJ2-3, with TRBD1 matching 8 bases. This CDR3 region has 11 residues. Germline CDR1 SQVTM, CDR2 ANQGSEA. The V gene end was trimmed by 6 bases and the J gene end by 6 bases; junction bases not matched to a gene: 2. The CDR3 nucleotides are TGCAGCGTACGACAGGGGGATACGCAGTATTTT. Its protein product is CSVRQGDTQYF.

As regards this clonotype: This could be a read error, since a much larger clone is one nucleotide away. The CDR3 DNA sequence: TGCGGTGCCACCCCCTTGGCTAACGTCAAAAACATTCAGTACTTC. Protein: CGATPLANVKNIQYF. The chain links TRBV20-1 to TRBJ2-4; no clear D gene. From germline, CDR1 is DFQATT and CDR2 SNEGSKA (reference sequence). The length of the CDR3 is 15 residues.

The chain carries TRBV14 and TRBJ1-6; 7 nucleotides align to TRBD1. Germline CDR1 is SGHDN and CDR2 is FVKESK. V shed 6 bases, J shed 10 bases, and the junction held 6 bases outside the gene matches. This CDR3 is built from 13 residues. The CDR3 is CASSRGLDSPLHF. DNA for the CDR3: TGTGCCAGCAGTAGGGGGCTTGACTCACCCCTCCACTTT.

The V call is TRBV28, the J call TRBJ2-1; D possibly corresponds to TRBD2 (5 bases). Germline CDR1 reads MDHEN; CDR2 reads SYDVKM. V was pared by 3 bases and J by 9 bases, with 15 bases between. This CDR3 comprises 14 residues. In DNA form, the CDR3 reads TGTGCCAGCAGTTTCGGGCTAGCCCCGGGTGAGCAGTTCTTC. Translated, it gives CASSFGLAPGEQFF.

Notes on this clonotype: A much larger clone differs by one base, so this may be a read error. The chain has TRBV7-3 and TRBJ2-1; TRBD2 aligns across 10 bases. Germline CDR1 and CDR2: SGHTA and FQGTGA. The CDR3 covers 15 residues. The CDR3 spells CASSPGTSEYNQQFF. CDR3 DNA: TGTGCCAGCAGCCCCGGGACTAGCGAGTACAATCAGCAGTTCTTC.